Sequencing of this TCR beta chain was carried out in a study of blood T cell repertoires in COVID-19. At the level of the study: From the United States, Italy and Spain came samples of acute and convalescent COVID-19. PBMCs, B-cell-depleted T cells, or T cells provided the cDNA or gDNA that made up the material.

A single count supports this clone. In the study's own analysis: Counts of nucleated cells, estimated from reference gene primer amplification, were obtained. Generated by immunoSEQ multiplex PCR, the TCRdb table keeps only in-frame clones and is missing some. D and trimming come from the DNA, and the V and J calls and clone size come from that table. The data show approximately 100,000 clones, about 86% seen once. The germline V gene has CDR1 LGHNA and CDR2 YSLEER. This CDR3 is built from 14 residues. J gave up 3 bases and V 1 base, and 3 bases lay outside the gene matches. The source of this sequence is a man aged 60 to 69 with acute or convalescent COVID-19. This chain joins TRBV4-3 and TRBJ2-7; TRBD1 agrees at 7 bases. Source material: peripheral blood. CDR3 loop: CASSQGAGGYEQYF. As DNA, the CDR3 is TGCGCCAGCAGCCAAGGGGCAGGGGGCTACGAGCAGTACTTC.